These T cell receptor beta chains were read from a single sample in a study of Graves' ophthalmopathy and Graves' hyperthyroidism. From the multiplex PCR reads, TCRdb called clonotypes with MiXCR, one entry per CDR3 protein. The sample yields 620,000 or so distinct CDR3 sequences, around a fifth seen once. Sequenced input: peripheral blood. The origin of the receptors is a woman under 30 with stable Graves' hyperthyroidism. Some clones in this sample may be carry-over from other donors' samples. CDR3s include the opening cysteine and the closing phenylalanine or tryptophan. D genes are given only for firm matches. A row's size may be missing; if present it is once, few, many or a size class.

V	size	J	D	CDR3	DNA
TRBV5-1	-	TRBJ1-2	TRBD1	CASSPTGFGYGYTF	TGCGCCAGCAGCCCGACAGGGTTTGGCTATGGCTACACCTTC
TRBV5-1	many	TRBJ1-2	TRBD1	CASRTGFGYYGYTF	TGCGCCAGCAGGACAGGGTTCGGATACTATGGCTACACCTTC
TRBV28	-	TRBJ2-4	TRBD2	CASSLSGTSGALAKNIQYF	TGTGCCAGCAGTTTATCCGGGACTAGCGGGGCTTTAGCCAAAAACATTCAGTACTTC
TRBV7-9	many	TRBJ1-2	-	CASSLGDISSYTF	TGTGCCAGCAGCTTAGGAGACATCTCCAGCTACACCTTC
TRBV7-2	few	TRBJ1-1	TRBD1	CASSLTTGYMNTEAFF	TGTGCCAGCAGCTTAACGACAGGGTACATGAACACTGAAGCTTTCTTT
TRBV27	many	TRBJ1-5	-	CASSLVLPGERNQPQHF	TGTGCCAGCAGTTTAGTCCTCCCGGGGGAACGAAATCAGCCCCAGCATTTT
TRBV6-1	-	TRBJ1-2	-	CVSSESTQGVRLGYGYTF	TGTGTCAGCAGTGAGAGTACACAGGGAGTACGACTAGGCTATGGCTACACCTTC
TRBV3-1	-	TRBJ1-1	-	CASSQIRNRVNTEAFF	TGTGCCAGCAGCCAGATTAGAAACCGGGTGAACACTGAAGCTTTCTTT
TRBV20-1	-	TRBJ1-1	-	CSVPTGDTEAFF	TGCAGCGTCCCGACGGGAGACACTGAAGCTTTCTTT
TRBV2	many	TRBJ2-5	-	CASLGPPGETQYF	TGTGCCAGCTTAGGTCCCCCAGGGGAGACCCAGTACTTC
TRBV30	many	TRBJ1-1	TRBD1	CAWKGQATTEAFF	TGTGCCTGGAAGGGACAGGCGACCACTGAAGCTTTCTTT
TRBV12-5	few	TRBJ1-1	-	CASGLTGRNTEAFF	TGTGCTAGTGGTTTAACAGGGCGGAACACTGAAGCTTTCTTT
TRBV12-3/TRBV12-4	many	TRBJ1-6	TRBD1	CASSDGQGSSSPLHF	TGTGCCAGCAGCGACGGACAGGGGTCCAGTTCACCCCTCCACTTT
TRBV12-3/TRBV12-4	-	TRBJ1-5	-	CASSWGETGYYNQPQHF	TGTGCCAGCAGTTGGGGTGAAACAGGGTATTACAATCAGCCCCAGCATTTT
TRBV16	many	TRBJ1-1	-	CASSQTDSIGTEAFF	TGTGCCAGCAGCCAAACGGACAGTATTGGAACTGAAGCTTTCTTT
TRBV15	-	TRBJ1-1	TRBD1	CATSRYTGGDTEAFF	TGTGCCACCAGCAGATACACAGGGGGGGACACTGAAGCTTTCTTT
TRBV20-1	many	TRBJ2-4	TRBD1	CSTSGQGGQYF	TGCAGTACTTCTGGACAGGGCGGGCAGTACTTC
TRBV15	many	TRBJ1-1	-	CATSRELPTEAFF	TGTGCCACCAGCAGAGAACTTCCCACTGAAGCTTTCTTT
TRBV6-2/TRBV6-3	many	TRBJ2-4	TRBD1	CASSRTGTKNIQYF	TGTGCCAGCAGCCGGACAGGGACCAAAAACATTCAGTACTTC
TRBV12-3/TRBV12-4	many	TRBJ2-5	-	CASSFKETQYF	TGTGCCAGCAGTTTTAAGGAGACCCAGTACTTC
TRBV11-2	many	TRBJ1-3	-	CASSLEFSGNTIYF	TGTGCCAGCAGCCTGGAGTTCTCTGGAAACACCATATATTTT
TRBV4-1	many	TRBJ1-2	-	CASSQVTGGGYGYTF	TGCGCCAGCAGCCAAGTAACGGGTGGGGGATATGGCTACACCTTC
TRBV5-1	-	TRBJ2-2	TRBD1	CASSHLRGRSTGELFF	TGCGCCAGCAGCCACCTTAGGGGGCGAAGCACCGGGGAGCTGTTTTTT
TRBV29-1	many	TRBJ2-7	-	CSVETGLSYEQYF	TGCAGCGTTGAAACCGGGCTCTCCTACGAGCAGTACTTC
TRBV30	many	TRBJ1-5	-	CAWSQRLSNQPQHF	TGTGCCTGGAGTCAAAGGTTGAGCAATCAGCCCCAGCATTTT
TRBV7-8	many	TRBJ1-2	TRBD1	CASSPRWDRGWVSDYGYTF	TGTGCCAGCAGCCCAAGATGGGACAGGGGCTGGGTATCAGACTATGGCTACACCTTC
TRBV12-3/TRBV12-4	many	TRBJ1-3	-	CASSFRSGASGNTIYF	TGTGCCAGCAGTTTTCGATCGGGGGCCTCTGGAAACACCATATATTTT
TRBV5-6	many	TRBJ1-2	-	CASSPTPGTVYAGYTF	TGTGCCAGCAGCCCAACCCCAGGGACGGTTTATGCTGGCTACACCTTC
TRBV29-1	-	TRBJ1-1	-	CSVEVVGQLNTEAFF	TGCAGCGTTGAAGTGGTCGGGCAGTTGAACACTGAAGCTTTCTTT